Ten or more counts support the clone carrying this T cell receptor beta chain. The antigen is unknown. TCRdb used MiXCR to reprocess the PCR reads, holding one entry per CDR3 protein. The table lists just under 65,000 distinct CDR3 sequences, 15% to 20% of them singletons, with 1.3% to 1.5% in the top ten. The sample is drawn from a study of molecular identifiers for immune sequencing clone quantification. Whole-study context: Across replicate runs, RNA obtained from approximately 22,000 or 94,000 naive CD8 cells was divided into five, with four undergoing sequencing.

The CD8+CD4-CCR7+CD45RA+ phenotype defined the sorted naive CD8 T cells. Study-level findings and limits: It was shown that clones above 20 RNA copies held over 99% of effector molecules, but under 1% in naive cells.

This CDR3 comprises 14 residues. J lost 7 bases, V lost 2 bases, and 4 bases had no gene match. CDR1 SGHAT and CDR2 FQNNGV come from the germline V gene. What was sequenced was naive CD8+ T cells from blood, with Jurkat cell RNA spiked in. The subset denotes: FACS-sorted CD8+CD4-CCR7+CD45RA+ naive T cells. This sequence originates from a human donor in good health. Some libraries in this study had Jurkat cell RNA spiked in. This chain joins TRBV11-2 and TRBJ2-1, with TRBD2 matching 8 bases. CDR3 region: CASSLFASGNEQFF. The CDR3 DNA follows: TGTGCCAGCAGCTTATTTGCTAGCGGGAATGAGCAGTTCTTC.